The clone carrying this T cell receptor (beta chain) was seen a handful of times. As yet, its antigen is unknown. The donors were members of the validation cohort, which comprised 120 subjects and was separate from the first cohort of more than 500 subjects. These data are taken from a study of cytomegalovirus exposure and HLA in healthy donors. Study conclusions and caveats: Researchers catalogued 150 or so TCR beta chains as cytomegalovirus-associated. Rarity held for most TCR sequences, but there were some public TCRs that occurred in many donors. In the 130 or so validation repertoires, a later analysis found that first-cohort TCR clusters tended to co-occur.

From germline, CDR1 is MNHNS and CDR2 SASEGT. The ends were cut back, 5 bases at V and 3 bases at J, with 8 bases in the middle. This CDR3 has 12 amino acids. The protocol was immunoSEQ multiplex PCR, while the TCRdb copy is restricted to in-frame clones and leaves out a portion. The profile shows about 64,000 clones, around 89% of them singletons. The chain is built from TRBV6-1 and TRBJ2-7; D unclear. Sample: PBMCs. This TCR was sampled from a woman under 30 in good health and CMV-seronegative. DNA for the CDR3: TGTGCCAGCAGTCAGGTACTCTACGAGCAGTACTTC. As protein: CASSQVLYEQYF.